These 3 T cell receptor beta chains came from one sample sequenced in a study of PD-L1 blockade in urothelial cancer. The method was immunoSEQ multiplex PCR; TCRdb's version includes in-frame clones alone and lacks a portion of them. The top ten hold 8% to 10% of the sample, which has some 25,000 clones, roughly 84% seen once. Sequenced here: PBMCs, sampled around atezolizumab (anti-PD-L1) treatment. Receptors were obtained from a man between 65 and 85 years old with urothelial cancer.

The chain links TRBV6-5 to TRBJ2-7; 10 positions agree with TRBD2. The CDR3 loop spans 13 amino acids. Germline CDR1 is MNHEY and CDR2 is SVGAGI. After removal of 0 bases from V and 12 bases from J, the junction contained 5 bases not matched to a gene. The CDR3 DNA reads TGTGCCAGCAGTTACTCTCTAGCGGGAGAGGCGTACTTC. It is translated as CASSYSLAGEAYF.

J is TRBJ2-7 and V is TRBV6-6, with TRBD2 identical over 10 bases. The CDR3 extends over 15 amino acids. CDR1 and CDR2 from the germline V gene are MNHNY and SVGAGI (reference sequence). V shed 10 bases and J 3 bases; nucleotides not matched to a gene: 12. CDR3 bases: TGTGCCATAGCGGGAGGAGCTTTGCGGGGCTACGAGCAGTACTTC. This gives the protein CAIAGGALRGYEQYF.

The chain combines TRBV5-1 with TRBJ1-2; 8 bases are shared with TRBD1. CDR1 is SGHRS and CDR2 is YFSETQ in the germline V gene. V shed 0 bases, J shed 2 bases, and the junction held 3 bases outside the gene matches. The CDR3 loop spans 15 amino acids. The CDR3 DNA follows: TGCGCCAGCAGCTTGGATGCAGGGGGCAACTATGGCTACACCTTC. This codes for CASSLDAGGNYGYTF.